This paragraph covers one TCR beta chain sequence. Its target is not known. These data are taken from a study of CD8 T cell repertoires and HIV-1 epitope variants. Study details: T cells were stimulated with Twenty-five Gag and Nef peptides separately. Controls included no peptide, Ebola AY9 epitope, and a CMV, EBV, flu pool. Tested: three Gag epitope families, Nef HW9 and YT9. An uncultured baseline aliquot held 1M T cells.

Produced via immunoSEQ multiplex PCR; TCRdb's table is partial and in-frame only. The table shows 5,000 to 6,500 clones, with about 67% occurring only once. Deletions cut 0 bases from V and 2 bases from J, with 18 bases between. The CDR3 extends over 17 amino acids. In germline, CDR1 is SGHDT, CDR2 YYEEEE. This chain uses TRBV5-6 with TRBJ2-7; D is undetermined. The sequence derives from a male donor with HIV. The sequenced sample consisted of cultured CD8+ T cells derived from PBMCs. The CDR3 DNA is TGTGCCAGCAGCTTGGCTCAAGGCCGCTCATTTCCCTACGAGCAGTACTTC. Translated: CASSLAQGRSFPYEQYF. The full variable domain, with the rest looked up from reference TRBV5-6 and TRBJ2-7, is DAGVTQSPTHLIKTRGQQVTLRCSPKSGHDTVSWYQQALGQGPQFIFQYYEEEERQRGNFPDRFSGHQFPNYSSELNVNALLLGDSALYLCASSLAQGRSFPYEQYFGPGTRLTVT.